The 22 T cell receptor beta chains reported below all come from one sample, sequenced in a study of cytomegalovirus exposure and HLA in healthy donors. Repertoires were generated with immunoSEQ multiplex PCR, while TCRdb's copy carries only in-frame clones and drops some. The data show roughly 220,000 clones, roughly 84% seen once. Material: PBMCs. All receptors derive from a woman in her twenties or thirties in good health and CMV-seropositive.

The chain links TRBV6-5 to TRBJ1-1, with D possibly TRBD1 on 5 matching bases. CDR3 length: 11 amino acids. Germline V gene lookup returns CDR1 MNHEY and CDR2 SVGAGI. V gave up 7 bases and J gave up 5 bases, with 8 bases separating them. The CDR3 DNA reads TGTGCCAGCACCGGGGCTACTGAAGCTTTCTTT. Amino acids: CASTGATEAFF.

CDR3 sequence reads: CSVRQGTYEQYF. As DNA, the CDR3 is TGCAGCGTTCGGCAGGGAACCTACGAGCAGTACTTC. This chain links TRBV29-1 with TRBJ2-7; perhaps TRBD1 as D (5 bases). Germline CDR1 SQVTM, CDR2 ANQGSEA. This CDR3 contains 12 residues. The V and J ends lost 5 bases and 2 bases respectively, with 10 bases between them.

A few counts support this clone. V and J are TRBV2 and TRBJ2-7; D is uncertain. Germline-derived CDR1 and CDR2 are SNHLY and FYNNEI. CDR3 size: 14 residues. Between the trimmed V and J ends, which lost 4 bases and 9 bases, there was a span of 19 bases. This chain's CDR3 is CASSVGPGYPGQYF. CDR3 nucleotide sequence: TGTGCCAGCAGTGTTGGACCCGGGTACCCAGGGCAGTACTTC.

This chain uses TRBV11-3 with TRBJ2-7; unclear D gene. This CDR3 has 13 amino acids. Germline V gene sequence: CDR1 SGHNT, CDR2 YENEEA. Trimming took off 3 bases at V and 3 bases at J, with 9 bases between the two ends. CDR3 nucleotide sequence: TGTGCCAGCAGCTTGAGTAGACTCTACGAGCAGTACTTC. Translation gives CASSLSRLYEQYF.

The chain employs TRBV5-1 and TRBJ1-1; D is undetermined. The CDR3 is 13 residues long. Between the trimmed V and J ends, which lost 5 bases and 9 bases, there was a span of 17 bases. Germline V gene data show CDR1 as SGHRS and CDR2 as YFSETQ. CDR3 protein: CASSFGSGEKAFF. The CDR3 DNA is TGCGCCAGCAGTTTCGGGTCAGGAGAGAAAGCTTTCTTT.

CDR3 residues: CSVGSGSGGYGYTF. The CDR3 nucleotides are TGCAGCGTTGGATCTGGCAGCGGTGGTTATGGCTACACCTTC. This sequence joins TRBV29-1 and TRBJ1-2; D remains unclear. Germline CDR1 is SQVTM and CDR2 is ANQGSEA. V lost 4 bases and J lost 5, with 17 bases in between. This CDR3 spans 14 amino acids.

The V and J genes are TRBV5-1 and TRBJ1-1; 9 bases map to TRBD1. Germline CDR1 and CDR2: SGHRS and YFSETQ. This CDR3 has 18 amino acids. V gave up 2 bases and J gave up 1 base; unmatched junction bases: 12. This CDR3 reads CASSFSGQGAAWNTEAFF. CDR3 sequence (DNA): TGCGCCAGCAGCTTTTCGGGACAGGGAGCGGCGTGGAACACTGAAGCTTTCTTT.

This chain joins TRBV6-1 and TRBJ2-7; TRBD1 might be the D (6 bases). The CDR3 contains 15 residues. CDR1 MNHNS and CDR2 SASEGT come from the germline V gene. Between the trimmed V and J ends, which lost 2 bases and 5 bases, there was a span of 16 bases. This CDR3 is CASSERQGIINEQYF. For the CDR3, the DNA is TGTGCCAGCAGTGAAAGGCAGGGGATTATCAACGAGCAGTACTTC.

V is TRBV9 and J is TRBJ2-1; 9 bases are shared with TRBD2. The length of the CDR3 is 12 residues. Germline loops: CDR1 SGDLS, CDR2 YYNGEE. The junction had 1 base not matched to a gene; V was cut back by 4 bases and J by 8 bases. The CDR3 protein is CASSIAGDEQFF. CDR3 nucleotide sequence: TGTGCCAGCAGCATAGCGGGAGATGAGCAGTTCTTC.

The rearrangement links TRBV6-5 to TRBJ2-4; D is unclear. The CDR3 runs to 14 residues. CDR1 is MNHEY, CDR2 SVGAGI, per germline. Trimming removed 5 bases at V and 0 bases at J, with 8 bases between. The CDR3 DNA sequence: TGTGCCAGCAGTAGAGCCTCAGCCAAAAACATTCAGTACTTC. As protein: CASSRASAKNIQYF.

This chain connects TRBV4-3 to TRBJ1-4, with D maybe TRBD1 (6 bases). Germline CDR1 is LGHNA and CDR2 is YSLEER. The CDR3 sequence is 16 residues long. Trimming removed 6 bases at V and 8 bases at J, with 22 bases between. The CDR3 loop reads CASSTSLGTKWEKLFF. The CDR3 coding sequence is TGCGCCAGCAGTACGTCCTTAGGGACAAAGTGGGAAAAACTGTTTTTT.

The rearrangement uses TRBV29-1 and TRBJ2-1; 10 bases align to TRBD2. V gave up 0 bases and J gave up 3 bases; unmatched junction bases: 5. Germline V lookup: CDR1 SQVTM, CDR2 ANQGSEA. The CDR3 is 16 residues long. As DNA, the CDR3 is TGCAGCGTTGAAGACAATAGCGGGAGGAACTACAATGAGCAGTTCTTC. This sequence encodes CSVEDNSGRNYNEQFF.

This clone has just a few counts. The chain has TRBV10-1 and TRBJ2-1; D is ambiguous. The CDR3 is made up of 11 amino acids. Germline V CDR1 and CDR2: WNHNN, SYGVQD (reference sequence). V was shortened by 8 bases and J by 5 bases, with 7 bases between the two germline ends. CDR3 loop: CASGPNNEQFF. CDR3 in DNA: TGCGCCAGCGGACCCAACAATGAGCAGTTCTTC.

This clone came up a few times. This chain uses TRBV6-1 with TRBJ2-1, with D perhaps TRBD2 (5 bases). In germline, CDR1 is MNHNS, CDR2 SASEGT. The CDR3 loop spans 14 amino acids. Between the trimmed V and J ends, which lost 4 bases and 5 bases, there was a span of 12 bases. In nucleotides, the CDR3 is TGTGCCAGCAGTGGAGAACTAGATCACAATGAGCAGTTCTTC. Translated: CASSGELDHNEQFF.

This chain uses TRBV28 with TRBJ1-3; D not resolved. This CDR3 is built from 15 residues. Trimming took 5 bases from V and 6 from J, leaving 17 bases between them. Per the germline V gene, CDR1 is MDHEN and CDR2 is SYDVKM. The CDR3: CASSTPQEAENTIYF. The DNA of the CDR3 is TGTGCCAGCAGTACACCCCAAGAGGCCGAAAACACCATATATTTT.

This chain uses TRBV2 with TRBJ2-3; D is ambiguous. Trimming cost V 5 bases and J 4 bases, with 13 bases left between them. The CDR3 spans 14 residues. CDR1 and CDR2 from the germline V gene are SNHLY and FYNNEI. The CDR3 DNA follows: TGTGCCAGCAGTCTTACACGCTACGCAGATACGCAGTATTTT. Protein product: CASSLTRYADTQYF. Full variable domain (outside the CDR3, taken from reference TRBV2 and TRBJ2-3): EPEVTQTPSHQVTQMGQEVILRCVPISNHLYFYWYRQILGQKVEFLVSFYNNEISEKSEIFDDQFSVERPDGSNFTLKIRSTKLEDSAMYFCASSLTRYADTQYFGPGTRLTVL.

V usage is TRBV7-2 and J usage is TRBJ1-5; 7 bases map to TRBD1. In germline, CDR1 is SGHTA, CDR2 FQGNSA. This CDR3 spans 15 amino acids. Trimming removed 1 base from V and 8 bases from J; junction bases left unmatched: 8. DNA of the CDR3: TGTGCCAGCAGCTTAGGGACAGGCCCTTTGGAGCCCCAGCATTTT. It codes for CASSLGTGPLEPQHF.

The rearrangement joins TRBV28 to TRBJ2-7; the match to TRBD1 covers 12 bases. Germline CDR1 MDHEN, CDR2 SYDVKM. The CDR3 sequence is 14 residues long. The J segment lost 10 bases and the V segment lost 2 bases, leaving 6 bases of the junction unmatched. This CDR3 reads CASSLEGTGGAQYF. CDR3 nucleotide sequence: TGTGCCAGCAGTTTAGAAGGGACAGGGGGCGCCCAGTACTTC. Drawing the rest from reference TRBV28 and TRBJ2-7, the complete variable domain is DVKVTQSSRYLVKRTGEKVFLECVQDMDHENMFWYRQDPGLGLRLIYFSYDVKMKEKGDIPEGYSVSREKKERFSLILESASTNQTSMYLCASSLEGTGGAQYFGPGTRLTVT.

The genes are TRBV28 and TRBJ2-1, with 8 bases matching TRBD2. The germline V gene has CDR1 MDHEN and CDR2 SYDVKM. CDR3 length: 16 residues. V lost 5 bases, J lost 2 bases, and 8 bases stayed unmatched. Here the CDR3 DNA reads TGTGCCAGCAGTCCCGGAGCGGGAGTCACCTACAATGAGCAGTTCTTC. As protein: CASSPGAGVTYNEQFF.

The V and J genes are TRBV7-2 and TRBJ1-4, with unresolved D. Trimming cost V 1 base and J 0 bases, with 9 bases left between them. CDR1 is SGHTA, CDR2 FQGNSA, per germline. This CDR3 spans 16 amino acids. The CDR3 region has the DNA TGTGCCAGCAGCTTAGTCCCGCCGCCAACTAATGAAAAACTGTTTTTT. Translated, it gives CASSLVPPPTNEKLFF. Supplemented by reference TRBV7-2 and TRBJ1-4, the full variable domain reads GAGVSQSPSNKVTEKGKDVELRCDPISGHTALYWYRQSLGQGLEFLIYFQGNSAPDKSGLPSDRFSAERTGGSVSTLTIQRTQQEDSAVYLCASSLVPPPTNEKLFFGSGTQLSVL.

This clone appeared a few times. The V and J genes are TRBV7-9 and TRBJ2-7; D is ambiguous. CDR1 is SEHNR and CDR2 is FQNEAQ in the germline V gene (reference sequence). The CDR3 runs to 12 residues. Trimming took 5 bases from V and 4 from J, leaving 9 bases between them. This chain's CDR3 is CASSEEFYEQYF. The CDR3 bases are TGTGCCAGCAGCGAGGAGTTTTACGAGCAGTACTTC.

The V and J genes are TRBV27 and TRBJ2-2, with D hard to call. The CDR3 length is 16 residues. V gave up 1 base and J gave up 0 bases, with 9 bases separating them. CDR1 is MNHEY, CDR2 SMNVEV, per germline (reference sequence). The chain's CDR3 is CASSLFRVTNTGELFF. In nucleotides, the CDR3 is TGTGCCAGCAGTTTATTCCGGGTAACGAACACCGGGGAGCTGTTTTTT.